This entry is about one T cell receptor beta chain. These data are taken from a study of blood T cell repertoires in COVID-19. Per the original methods: Estimation of nucleated cell counts relied on the amplification of reference gene primers. Libraries were prepared by immunoSEQ multiplex PCR; TCRdb keeps only in-frame clonotypes and omits some of them. V and J calls and clone size are copied from that table; D and trimming were computed from the DNA. The repertoire holds under 120,000 clones, with roughly 81% as singletons. The specimen was peripheral blood. This sequence was found in a human donor in a cohort sampled during active COVID-19.

The CDR3 DNA follows: TGTGCCAGCAGCGTAGAGGGGGGACAGGGAGTCCCAGATACGCAGTATTTT. Its translation: CASSVEGGQGVPDTQYF. V is TRBV9 and J is TRBJ2-3; the match to TRBD1 covers 9 bases. The germline gives CDR1 SGDLS, CDR2 YYNGEE. The ends lost 0 bases at V and 4 bases at J; junction bases unmatched: 9. The CDR3 is made up of 17 amino acids.